Each of the 18 T cell receptor beta chains below was sequenced from the same sample in a study of T-cell reconstitution after alpha-beta-depleted transplantation in children. Unique molecular identifiers were used to barcode this TCRbeta library. TCRdb re-called the PCR reads with MiXCR, one entry per CDR3 protein. The sample has about 400,000 distinct CDR3 sequences; about 17% are singletons. This specimen was PBMCs, mostly from graft donor cells, taken 360 days after TCRalphabeta/CD19-depleted stem cell transplant. The receptors were sampled from a boy younger than two who had a stem cell transplant for Wiskott-Aldrich syndrome, so the T cells may come from the graft donor.

The chain links TRBV12-3 or TRBV12-4 to TRBJ1-2; the D is unclear. Between the trimmed V and J ends, which lost 5 bases and 7 bases, there was a span of 8 bases. CDR3 length: 11 amino acids. CDR3 amino acids: CASSRSTGYTF. The CDR3 DNA reads TGTGCCAGCAGTCGATCGACTGGCTACACCTTC.

This clonotype was picked up a small number of times. The V and J genes are TRBV4-1 and TRBJ2-7; 10 bases are shared with TRBD1. The CDR3 contains 16 residues. Germline CDR1 and CDR2: MGHRA and YSYEKL. Trimming took 1 base from V and 6 from J; bases not matched to a gene: 9. The CDR3 reads CASSQGPGTGVIEQYF. The DNA for the CDR3 is TGCGCCAGCAGCCAAGGCCCGGGGACAGGGGTGATCGAGCAGTACTTC.

J is TRBJ2-3 and V is TRBV14; TRBD1 agrees at 8 bases. CDR1 and CDR2 (germline): SGHDN, FVKESK. The J segment lost 3 bases and the V segment lost 4 bases, leaving 6 bases of the junction unmatched. The CDR3 runs to 15 residues. Written as DNA, the CDR3 is TGTGCCAGCAGCCGCGGACAGGGAAGAACAGATACGCAGTATTTT. It codes for CASSRGQGRTDTQYF. The full variable domain, with the rest looked up from reference TRBV14 and TRBJ2-3, is EAGVTQFPSHSVIEKGQTVTLRCDPISGHDNLYWYRRVMGKEIKFLLHFVKESKQDESGMPNNRFLAERTGGTYSTLKVQPAELEDSGVYFCASSRGQGRTDTQYFGPGTRLTVL.

The chain joins TRBV7-2 to TRBJ2-1; TRBD2 matches 8 bases. CDR3 length: 17 residues. Trimming removed 5 bases from V and 10 bases from J; junction bases left unmatched: 19. Germline V gene data show CDR1 as SGHTA and CDR2 as FQGNSA. CDR3 nucleotides: TGTGCCAGCAGCCTTACTTGGGGTAGCGGGATATGGGGGGAGCAGTTCTTC. Protein: CASSLTWGSGIWGEQFF.

The chain couples TRBV24-1 to TRBJ1-5, with D hard to call. CDR1 is KGHDR and CDR2 is SFDVKD in the germline V gene. This CDR3 is built from 16 residues. The V gene lost 3 bases and the J gene lost 2 bases, with 13 bases spanning the gap. The CDR3 DNA reads TGTGCCACCAGTGATGGGGAGGATTGGCGCAATCAGCCCCAGCATTTT. Translation gives CATSDGEDWRNQPQHF.

This clonotype has only a few counts. The CDR3 spells CASSADSRDTGELFF. CDR3 in DNA: TGCGCCAGCAGTGCCGACAGTCGAGACACCGGGGAGCTGTTTTTT. V gene TRBV10-1 combines with J gene TRBJ2-2, with a tentative D call TRBD1 (5 bases). Germline V gene data show CDR1 as WNHNN and CDR2 as SYGVQD (reference sequence). V was pared by 4 bases and J by 3 bases, with 12 bases between. The CDR3 length is 15 residues.

The table lists this clonotype with a few counts. V is TRBV6-1 and J is TRBJ1-5, with D possibly TRBD1 on 6 matching bases. V lost 4 bases, J lost 8 bases, and 18 bases lay in between. The CDR3 covers 15 residues. Germline CDR1 is MNHNS and CDR2 is SASEGT. CDR3 nucleotide sequence: TGTGCCAGCAGTGTGCAGGACAGTTTTATGGAGCCCCAGCATTTT. It specifies CASSVQDSFMEPQHF.

The chain recombines TRBV4-2 with TRBJ2-2, with D perhaps matching TRBD1 (6 bases). With 4 bases removed from V and 3 bases from J, the gap between germline ends came to 12 bases. The CDR3 loop spans 15 amino acids. The germline V gene encodes CDR1 LGHNA and CDR2 YNFKEQ. CDR3 DNA: TGTGCCAGCAGCCGGGGGACACCCGACACCGGGGAGCTGTTTTTT. Its protein is CASSRGTPDTGELFF.

This clonotype has only a few counts. This chain joins TRBV18 and TRBJ2-5; D may be TRBD1 or TRBD2 (6 bases each). CDR1 and CDR2 from the germline V gene are KGHSH and LQKENI. V lost 2 bases to trimming and J lost 2 bases, with 15 bases between them. The CDR3 length is 16 residues. CDR3 in DNA: TGTGCCAGCTCACCAAGGAGCAGGGGAGGACAAGAGACCCAGTACTTC. It encodes CASSPRSRGGQETQYF. Drawing the rest from reference TRBV18 and TRBJ2-5, the complete variable domain is NAGVMQNPRHLVRRRGQEARLRCSPMKGHSHVYWYRQLPEEGLKFMVYLQKENIIDESGMPKERFSAEFPKEGPSILRIQQVVRGDSAAYFCASSPRSRGGQETQYFGPGTRLLVL.

The V call is TRBV12-3 or TRBV12-4, the J call TRBJ2-4, with D tentatively TRBD1 or TRBD2 (5 bases each). V was trimmed by 4 bases and J by 0 bases, leaving 10 bases between them. The length of the CDR3 is 15 residues. The CDR3 is CASSSTGLAKNIQYF. For the CDR3, the DNA is TGTGCCAGCAGTTCCACAGGACTAGCCAAAAACATTCAGTACTTC.

J is TRBJ2-7 and V is TRBV7-8, with 11 bases matching TRBD2. The germline V gene has CDR1 SGHVS and CDR2 FQNEAQ. The CDR3 extends over 16 amino acids. V lost 4 bases to trimming and J lost 2 bases; unmatched junction nucleotides: 7. This CDR3 is CASSSRLAGTPYEQYF. The CDR3 region has the DNA TGTGCCAGCAGCTCAAGACTAGCGGGGACACCCTACGAGCAGTACTTC.

This clonotype was counted many times. The CDR3 nucleotides read TGTGCCAGCAGTTTATACGAGGGGGCGGGGGACTATGGCTACACCTTC. Encoded protein: CASSLYEGAGDYGYTF. The gene calls are TRBV28 and TRBJ1-2; 7 bases line up with TRBD1. V was pared by 1 base and J by 3 bases, with 8 bases of the junction left unmatched. The CDR3 is 16 amino acids. CDR1 and CDR2 from the germline V gene are MDHEN and SYDVKM.

This clonotype was detected only a few times. This sequence joins TRBV12-3 or TRBV12-4 and TRBJ1-2; tentatively, D is TRBD1 (5 bases). V lost 3 bases and J 4 bases, leaving 12 bases between the germline ends. The CDR3 has 14 amino acids. This CDR3 is CASSFKGISYGYTF. The CDR3 DNA reads as TGTGCCAGCAGTTTTAAGGGGATCTCCTATGGCTACACCTTC.

This clonotype has just a few counts. The V call is TRBV29-1, the J call TRBJ2-7, with 13 nucleotides matching TRBD2. CDR1 and CDR2 from the germline V gene are SQVTM and ANQGSEA. CDR3 length equals 16 residues. V was pared by 3 bases and J by 9 bases, with 14 bases of the junction left unmatched. This CDR3 reads CSVERTSGSRITGQYF. The DNA of the CDR3 is TGCAGCGTTGAGAGGACTAGCGGGAGTCGAATTACGGGGCAGTACTTC.

This clonotype was seen a few times. The chain links TRBV7-2 to TRBJ2-1, with 10 positions matching TRBD2. V dropped 0 bases and J dropped 11; count of bases not matched to a gene: 7. CDR3 length: 15 amino acids. Germline lookup yields CDR1 SGHTA and CDR2 FQGNSA. The CDR3: CASSLAGASGGQQFF. The CDR3 nucleotides are TGTGCCAGCAGCTTAGCGGGGGCTAGCGGGGGCCAGCAGTTCTTC.

The sample holds a few counts of this clonotype. This chain uses TRBV25-1 with TRBJ2-1; D remains unclear. The CDR3 runs to 14 residues. Trimming cost V 1 base and J 4 bases, with 8 bases left between them. The germline V gene encodes CDR1 MGHDK and CDR2 SYGVNS. In DNA, the CDR3 is TGTGCCAGCAGTGAATTTAACGGGTACAATGAGCAGTTCTTC. Encoded protein: CASSEFNGYNEQFF.

The chain employs TRBV20-1 and TRBJ2-5, with D possibly TRBD2 on 6 matching bases. Trimming cost V 1 base and J 5 bases, with 11 bases left between them. Germline V lookup: CDR1 DFQATT, CDR2 SNEGSKA (reference sequence). The CDR3 loop spans 13 amino acids. The DNA for the CDR3 is TGCAGTGCTAGAGGACTAGTGTGGGAGACCCAGTACTTC. It is translated as CSARGLVWETQYF.

This clonotype was counted only a few times. This chain links TRBV11-1 with TRBJ2-7; D is undetermined. The ends were cut back, 5 bases at V and 2 bases at J, with 25 bases in the middle. Germline lookup yields CDR1 SGHAT and CDR2 FQDESV (reference sequence). The CDR3 is made up of 18 amino acids. The CDR3 DNA sequence: TGTGCCAGCAGCCCCGCGGTCCCCTATGGCGGAACTCCCTACGAGCAGTACTTC. Amino acid sequence: CASSPAVPYGGTPYEQYF.